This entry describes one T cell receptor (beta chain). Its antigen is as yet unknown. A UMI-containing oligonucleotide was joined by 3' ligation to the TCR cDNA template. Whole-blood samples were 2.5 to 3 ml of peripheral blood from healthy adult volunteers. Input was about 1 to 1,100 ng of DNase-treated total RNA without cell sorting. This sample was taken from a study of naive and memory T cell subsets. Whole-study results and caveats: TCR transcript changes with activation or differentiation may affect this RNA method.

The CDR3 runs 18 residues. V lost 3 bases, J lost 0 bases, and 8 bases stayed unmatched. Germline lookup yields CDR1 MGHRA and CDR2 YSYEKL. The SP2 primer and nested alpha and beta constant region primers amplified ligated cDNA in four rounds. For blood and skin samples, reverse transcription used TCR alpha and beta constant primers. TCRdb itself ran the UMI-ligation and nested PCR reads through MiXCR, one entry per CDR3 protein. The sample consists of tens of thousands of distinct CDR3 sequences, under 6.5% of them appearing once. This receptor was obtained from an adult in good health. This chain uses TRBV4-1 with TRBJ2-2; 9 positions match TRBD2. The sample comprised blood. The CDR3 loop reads CASSHPVGGRANTGELFF. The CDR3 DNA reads TGCGCCAGCAGCCACCCAGTGGGCGGGAGGGCGAACACCGGGGAGCTGTTTTTT.